What follows are 21 T cell receptor beta chains derived from one specimen sequenced in a study of cytomegalovirus exposure and HLA in healthy donors. PCR employed 60 Vbeta and 13 Jbeta primers. Sequencing was performed with immunoSEQ multiplex PCR; in TCRdb, only in-frame clones are kept and a portion is missing. The sample lists some 250,000 clones, about four fifths seen once, with 5.4% in the top ten. The sequenced sample consisted of PBMCs. These receptors were collected from a woman aged 40 to 50 in good health and CMV-seropositive.

The genes are TRBV30 and TRBJ2-5; no reliable D call. Germline CDR1 is GTSNPN and CDR2 is SVGIG (reference sequence). V dropped 0 bases and J dropped 5 bases, with 13 bases sitting between them. There are 14 residues in the CDR3. The CDR3 here is CAWSVAFVGETQYF. CDR3 coding DNA: TGTGCCTGGAGTGTAGCCTTTGTCGGGGAGACCCAGTACTTC.

The sample holds a few counts of this clone. The V and J genes are TRBV5-1 and TRBJ1-3, with D perhaps TRBD1 (6 bases). Germline CDR1 is SGHRS and CDR2 is YFSETQ. The CDR3 runs to 14 residues. The V and J ends lost 0 bases and 2 bases respectively, with 6 bases between them. This CDR3 reads CASSLAGAGNTIYF. In nucleotides, the CDR3 is TGCGCCAGCAGCTTGGCAGGGGCTGGAAACACCATATATTTT.

The chain uses TRBV5-6 and TRBJ1-2, with TRBD1 as a possible D gene (6 bases). Trimming took 3 bases from V and 5 from J, leaving 14 bases between them. The CDR3 runs 14 residues. CDR1 and CDR2 (germline): SGHDT, YYEEEE. The CDR3 region is CASSYPGDWYGYTF. The CDR3 DNA sequence: TGTGCCAGCAGCTATCCAGGGGATTGGTATGGCTACACCTTC.

The J gene is TRBJ1-1, the V gene TRBV14, with D hard to call. There are 13 residues in the CDR3. The germline V gene encodes CDR1 SGHDN and CDR2 FVKESK. The germline V and J ends were trimmed by 0 bases and 8 bases, with 10 bases remaining between them. The CDR3 is CASSQERKREAFF. The CDR3, as DNA: TGTGCCAGCAGCCAAGAGAGAAAGAGGGAAGCTTTCTTT.

This clone was observed once. The rearrangement joins TRBV7-6 to TRBJ1-5; D not certain. CDR1 SGHVS and CDR2 FNYEAQ come from the germline V gene. CDR3 size: 12 residues. V was trimmed by 4 bases and J by 4 bases, leaving 5 bases between them. CDR3 sequence reads: CASSSYNQPQHF. In nucleotides, the CDR3 is TGTGCCAGCAGCTCCTATAATCAGCCCCAGCATTTT.

This clone was seen only a few times. This sequence joins TRBV29-1 and TRBJ2-7; D uncertain. V gave up 6 bases and J gave up 6 bases, with 18 bases separating them. Germline assignment: CDR1 SQVTM and CDR2 ANQGSEA. This CDR3 region has 13 residues. CDR3 bases: TGCAGCGTGGCGTGGGCCCAAATCCGCGAGCAGTACTTC. Its protein product is CSVAWAQIREQYF.

The rearrangement joins TRBV27 to TRBJ2-7; 7 positions agree with TRBD1. This CDR3 is 13 amino acids long. The ends lost 7 bases at V and 9 bases at J; junction bases unmatched: 12. Germline lookup yields CDR1 MNHEY and CDR2 SMNVEV (reference sequence). This CDR3 reads CASMDRILAWQYF. CDR3 coding DNA: TGTGCCAGCATGGACAGGATCCTAGCATGGCAGTACTTC.

V and J are TRBV7-2 and TRBJ2-3, with 7 nucleotides matching TRBD2. This CDR3 has 15 residues. CDR1 and CDR2 (germline): SGHTA, FQGNSA. The junction had 5 bases not matched to a gene; V was cut back by 5 bases and J by 0 bases. The CDR3 coding sequence is TGTGCCAGCAGCGCCAGCGGGGTTAGCACAGATACGCAGTATTTT. Translating it yields CASSASGVSTDTQYF.

V usage is TRBV6-6 and J usage is TRBJ2-7; D not resolved. Looked up from germline, CDR1 is MNHNY and CDR2 is SVGAGI (reference sequence). Trimming removed 2 bases at V and 3 bases at J, with 11 bases between. The CDR3 has 14 residues. This chain's CDR3 is CASSYIPRYYEQYF. DNA for the CDR3: TGTGCCAGCAGTTACATCCCCCGCTACTACGAGCAGTACTTC.

This chain uses TRBV12-2 with TRBJ2-6; TRBD1, as called in the table, went unchecked against the DNA. TRBV12-2 is a pseudogene. The CDR3 is 19 amino acids. CDR3 nucleotide sequence: TGTGCAAGTCGCTTAGAAAACAGGGGGTTTCACTCTGGGGCCAACGTCCTGACTTTC. This sequence encodes CASRLENRGFHSGANVLTF.

This clone was counted once. The chain carries TRBV7-3 and TRBJ2-5, with 7 bases lining up with TRBD2. There are 14 residues in the CDR3. Germline CDR1 and CDR2: SGHTA and FQGTGA. J gave up 11 bases and V 5 bases, and 14 bases lay outside the gene matches. In DNA form, the CDR3 reads TGTGCCAGCAGCAGGGGACTATCCTCTGGGGAGCAGTACTTC. It codes for CASSRGLSSGEQYF.

The gene calls are TRBV6-5 and TRBJ2-7; 7 nucleotides match TRBD1. With V trimmed by 2 bases and J by 6 bases, 4 bases remained unmatched. The CDR3 spans 13 residues. The V gene's germline CDR1 is MNHEY and CDR2 SVGAGI. The chain's CDR3 is CASSYGAGGEQYF. CDR3 bases: TGTGCCAGCAGTTACGGGGCAGGGGGCGAGCAGTACTTC.

The chain couples TRBV6-5 to TRBJ2-7, with 9 bases fitting TRBD2. Germline lookup yields CDR1 MNHEY and CDR2 SVGAGI. This CDR3 comprises 15 residues. Losses at the gene ends were 5 bases for V and 3 bases for J; bases not matched to a gene: 8. The CDR3 nucleotides are TGTGCCAGCAGTGGCGGACTAGCGCGCATCTACGAGCAGTACTTC. As protein: CASSGGLARIYEQYF.

This sequence joins TRBV19 and TRBJ2-1, with 8 bases matching TRBD2. The trim removed 5 bases at V and 4 bases at J, leaving 10 bases unmatched. This CDR3 is built from 16 residues. The germline V gene has CDR1 LNHDA and CDR2 SQIVND (reference sequence). As DNA, the CDR3 is TGTGCCAGTAGTCCCAATGGCGGGGGGTTTTACAATGAGCAGTTCTTC. Its protein is CASSPNGGGFYNEQFF.

V gene TRBV6-5 combines with J gene TRBJ1-4, with 7 bases lining up with TRBD1. Germline CDR1 is MNHEY and CDR2 is SVGAGI. The CDR3 extends over 14 amino acids. V dropped 4 bases and J dropped 4; count of bases not matched to a gene: 3. CDR3 DNA sequence: TGTGCCAGCAGTTTGACAGGGAGTAATGAAAAACTGTTTTTT. Translation: CASSLTGSNEKLFF.

The gene calls are TRBV4-3 and TRBJ2-4; 10 bases fit TRBD1. The V and J ends lost 0 bases and 9 bases, in that order; junction bases with no gene match: 5. CDR3 length equals 15 residues. The germline V gene encodes CDR1 LGHNA and CDR2 YSLEER. In nucleotides, the CDR3 is TGCGCCAGCAGCCAAGAGGGGACAGGGGTTGGCATTCAGTACTTC. Translation gives CASSQEGTGVGIQYF.

The chain couples TRBV19 to TRBJ1-2; the match to TRBD1 covers 10 bases. The junction had 0 bases not matched to a gene; V was cut back by 4 bases and J by 4 bases. CDR1 is LNHDA, CDR2 SQIVND, per germline (reference sequence). This CDR3 contains 13 residues. CDR3 protein: CASSRDRGYGYTF. Written as DNA, the CDR3 is TGTGCCAGTAGTAGGGACAGGGGCTATGGCTACACCTTC. The complete variable domain, with remaining parts taken from reference TRBV19 and TRBJ1-2, reads DGGITQSPKYLFRKEGQNVTLSCEQNLNHDAMYWYRQDPGQGLRLIYYSQIVNDFQKGDIAEGYSVSREKKESFPLTVTSAQKNPTAFYLCASSRDRGYGYTFGSGTRLTVV.

The CDR3 here is CAWSRLRTEAFF. As DNA, the CDR3 is TGTGCCTGGAGCCGACTACGGACTGAAGCTTTCTTT. This rearrangement joins TRBV30 to TRBJ1-1; D gene unclear. Looked up from germline, CDR1 is GTSNPN and CDR2 is SVGIG (reference sequence). This CDR3 has 12 residues. Trimming shortened V by 3 bases and J by 5 bases, and 10 bases separated the two germline ends.

This clone was seen once. The chain joins TRBV4-1 to TRBJ2-6; unclear D gene. From germline, CDR1 is MGHRA and CDR2 YSYEKL. The ends were cut back, 0 bases at V and 0 bases at J, with 3 bases in the middle. This CDR3 comprises 15 residues. The CDR3 loop is CASSQESSGANVLTF. CDR3 DNA: TGCGCCAGCAGCCAAGAGAGCTCTGGGGCCAACGTCCTGACTTTC.

The V gene is TRBV7-3, the J gene TRBJ1-1; TRBD1 aligns across 7 bases. The germline CDR1 and CDR2 sequences are SGHTA and FQGTGA. The CDR3 sequence is 14 residues long. V gave up 4 bases and J gave up 0 bases; unmatched junction bases: 2. The CDR3: CASSSGQMNTEAFF. Written as DNA, the CDR3 is TGTGCCAGCAGCTCGGGACAGATGAACACTGAAGCTTTCTTT.

The CDR3 sequence: CASSYSTVWSYEQYF. DNA for the CDR3: TGTGCCAGCAGTTACTCGACAGTATGGTCTTACGAGCAGTACTTC. This sequence joins TRBV6-5 and TRBJ2-7; D may be TRBD1 (5 bases). Germline CDR1 MNHEY, CDR2 SVGAGI. The CDR3 consists of 15 residues. Trimming cost V 0 bases and J 4 bases, with 13 bases left between them.